The clone carrying this T cell receptor (beta chain) was counted many times. The antigen is unknown. As TCR cDNA was made by 5'RACE template switching, a universal primer site and UMIs were added. TCRdb called the 5' RACE reads again in MiXCR, with one record for every CDR3 protein. The sample yields tens of thousands of distinct CDR3 sequences, roughly 7% seen once. The data were taken from a study of T cells after yellow fever vaccination. Study summary: Low-cell-number fractions were prepared with SMART-Seq v4 Ultra Low Input. Regarding the study as a whole: Weaker in magnitude, the secondary response showed a faster peak on day 5 versus 15. Abundant clonotypes from the bulk population could get into FACS-sorted repertoires as contaminants.

V dropped 2 bases and J dropped 3 bases, with 10 bases sitting between them. CDR1 and CDR2 (germline): SEHNR, FQNEAQ (reference sequence). This CDR3 has 15 amino acids. The chain is built from TRBV7-9 and TRBJ1-4; D is unresolved. The source was CD8+ T cells sorted from PBMCs, collected less than 16 days after the first yellow fever vaccination. The source of this sequence is a man between 18 and 29 years old who received the YFV17D yellow fever vaccine. The CDR3 bases are TGTGCCAGCAGCTTACTCATGGATCCTAATGAAAAACTGTTTTTT. Translating it yields CASSLLMDPNEKLFF.